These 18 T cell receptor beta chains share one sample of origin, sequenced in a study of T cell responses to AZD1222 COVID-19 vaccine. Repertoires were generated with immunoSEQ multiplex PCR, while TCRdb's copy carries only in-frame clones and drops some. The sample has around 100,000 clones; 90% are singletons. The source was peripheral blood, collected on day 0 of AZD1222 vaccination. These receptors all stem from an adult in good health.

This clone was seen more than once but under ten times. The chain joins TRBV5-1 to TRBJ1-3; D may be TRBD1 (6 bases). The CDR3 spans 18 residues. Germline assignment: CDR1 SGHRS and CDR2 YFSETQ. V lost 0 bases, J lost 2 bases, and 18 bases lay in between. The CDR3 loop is CASSLVQGSFGPGNTIYF. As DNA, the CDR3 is TGCGCCAGCAGCTTGGTCCAGGGGAGTTTCGGGCCTGGAAACACCATATATTTT.

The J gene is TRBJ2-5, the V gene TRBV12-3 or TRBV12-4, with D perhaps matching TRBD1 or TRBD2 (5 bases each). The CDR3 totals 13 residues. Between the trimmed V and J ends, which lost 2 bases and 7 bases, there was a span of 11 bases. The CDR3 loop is CASSLLARGTQYF. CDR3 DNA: TGTGCCAGCAGTTTATTGGCGAGGGGGACCCAGTACTTC.

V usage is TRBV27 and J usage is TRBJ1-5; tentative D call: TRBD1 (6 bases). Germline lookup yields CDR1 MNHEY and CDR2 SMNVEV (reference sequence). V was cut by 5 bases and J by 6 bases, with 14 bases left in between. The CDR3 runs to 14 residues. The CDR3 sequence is CASSLRGKGQPQHF. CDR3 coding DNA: TGTGCCAGCAGTCTCAGGGGAAAAGGTCAGCCCCAGCATTTT.

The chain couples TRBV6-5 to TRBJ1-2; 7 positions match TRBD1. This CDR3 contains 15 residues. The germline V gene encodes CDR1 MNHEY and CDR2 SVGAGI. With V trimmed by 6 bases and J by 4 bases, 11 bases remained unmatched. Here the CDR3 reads CASRIRQGGGYGYTF. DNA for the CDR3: TGTGCCAGCAGGATACGACAGGGAGGTGGCTATGGCTACACCTTC.

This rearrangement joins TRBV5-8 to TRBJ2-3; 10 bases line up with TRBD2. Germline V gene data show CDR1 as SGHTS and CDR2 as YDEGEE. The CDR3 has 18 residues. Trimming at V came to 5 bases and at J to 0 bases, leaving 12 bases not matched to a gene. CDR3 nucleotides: TGTGCCAGCAGGATAGGACTAGCGGAGCCTGGTAGCACAGATACGCAGTATTTT. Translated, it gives CASRIGLAEPGSTDTQYF.

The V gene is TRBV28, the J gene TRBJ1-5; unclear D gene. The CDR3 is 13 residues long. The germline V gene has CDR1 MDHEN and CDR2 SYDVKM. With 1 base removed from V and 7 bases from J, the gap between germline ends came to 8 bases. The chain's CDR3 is CASSLYPRQPQHF. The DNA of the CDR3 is TGTGCCAGCAGTTTATATCCACGACAGCCCCAGCATTTT. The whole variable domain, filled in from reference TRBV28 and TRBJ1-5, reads DVKVTQSSRYLVKRTGEKVFLECVQDMDHENMFWYRQDPGLGLRLIYFSYDVKMKEKGDIPEGYSVSREKKERFSLILESASTNQTSMYLCASSLYPRQPQHFGDGTRLSIL.

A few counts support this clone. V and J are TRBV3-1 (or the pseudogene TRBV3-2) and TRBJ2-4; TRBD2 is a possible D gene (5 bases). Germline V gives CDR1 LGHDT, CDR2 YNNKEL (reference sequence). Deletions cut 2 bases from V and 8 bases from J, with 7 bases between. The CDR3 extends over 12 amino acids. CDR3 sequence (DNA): TGTGCCAGCAGCCAAAGCGGCTACATTCAGTACTTC. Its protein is CASSQSGYIQYF.

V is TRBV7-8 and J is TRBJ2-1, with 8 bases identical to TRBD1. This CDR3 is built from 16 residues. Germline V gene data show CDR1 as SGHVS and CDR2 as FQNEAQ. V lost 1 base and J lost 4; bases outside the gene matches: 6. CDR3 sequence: CASSLGQGALYNEQFF. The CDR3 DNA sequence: TGTGCCAGCAGCTTAGGCCAGGGGGCTCTATACAATGAGCAGTTCTTC.

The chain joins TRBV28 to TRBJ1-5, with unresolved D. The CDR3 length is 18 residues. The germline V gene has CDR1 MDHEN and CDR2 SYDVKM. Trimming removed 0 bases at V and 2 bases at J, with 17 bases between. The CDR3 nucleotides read TGTGCCAGCAGTTTATGGATCGGCCAGGTCCTGGGCAATCAGCCCCAGCATTTT. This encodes CASSLWIGQVLGNQPQHF.

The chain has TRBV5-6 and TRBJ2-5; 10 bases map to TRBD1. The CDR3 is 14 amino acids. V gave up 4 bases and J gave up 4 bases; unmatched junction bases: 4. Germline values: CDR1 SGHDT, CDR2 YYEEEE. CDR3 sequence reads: CASSTGQGRETQYF. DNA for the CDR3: TGTGCCAGCAGCACGGGACAGGGGAGAGAGACCCAGTACTTC.

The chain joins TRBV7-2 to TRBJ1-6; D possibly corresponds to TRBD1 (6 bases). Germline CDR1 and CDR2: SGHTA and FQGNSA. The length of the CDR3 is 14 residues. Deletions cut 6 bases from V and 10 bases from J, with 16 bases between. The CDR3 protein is CASRLTGRWSPLHF. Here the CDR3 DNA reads TGTGCCAGCAGGCTGACAGGACGATGGTCACCCCTCCACTTT.

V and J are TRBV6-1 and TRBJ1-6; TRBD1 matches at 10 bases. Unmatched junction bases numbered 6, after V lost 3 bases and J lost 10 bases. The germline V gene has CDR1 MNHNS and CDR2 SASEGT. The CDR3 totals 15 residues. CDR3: CASSEAGTGVSPLHF. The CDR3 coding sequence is TGTGCCAGCAGTGAGGCCGGGACAGGGGTCTCACCCCTCCACTTT.

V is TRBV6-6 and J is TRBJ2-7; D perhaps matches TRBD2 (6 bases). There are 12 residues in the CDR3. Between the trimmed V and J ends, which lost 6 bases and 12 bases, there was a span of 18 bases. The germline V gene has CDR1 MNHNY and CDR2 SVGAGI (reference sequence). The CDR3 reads CASRTGTAGWYF. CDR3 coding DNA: TGTGCCAGCAGAACCGGGACCGCGGGGTGGTACTTC.

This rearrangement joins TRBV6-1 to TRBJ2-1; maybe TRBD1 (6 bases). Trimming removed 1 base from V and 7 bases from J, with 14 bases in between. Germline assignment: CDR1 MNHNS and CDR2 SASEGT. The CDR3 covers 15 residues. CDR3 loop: CASSEVWGPWNEQFF. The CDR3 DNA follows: TGTGCCAGCAGTGAAGTTTGGGGGCCTTGGAATGAGCAGTTCTTC.

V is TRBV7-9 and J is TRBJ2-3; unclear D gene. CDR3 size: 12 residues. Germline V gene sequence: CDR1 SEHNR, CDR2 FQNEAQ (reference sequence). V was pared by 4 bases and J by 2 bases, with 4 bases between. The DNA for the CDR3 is TGTGCCAGCAGCTCGACCACAGATACGCAGTATTTT. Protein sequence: CASSSTTDTQYF.

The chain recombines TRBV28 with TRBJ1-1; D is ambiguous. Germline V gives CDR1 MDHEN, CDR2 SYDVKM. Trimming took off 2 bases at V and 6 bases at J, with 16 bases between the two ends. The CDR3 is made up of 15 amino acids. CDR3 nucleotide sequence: TGTGCCAGCAGTTTAAGGGCTTTGGGCGGAGCTGAAGCTTTCTTT. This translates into CASSLRALGGAEAFF. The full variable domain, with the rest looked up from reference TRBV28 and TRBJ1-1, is DVKVTQSSRYLVKRTGEKVFLECVQDMDHENMFWYRQDPGLGLRLIYFSYDVKMKEKGDIPEGYSVSREKKERFSLILESASTNQTSMYLCASSLRALGGAEAFFGQGTRLTVV.

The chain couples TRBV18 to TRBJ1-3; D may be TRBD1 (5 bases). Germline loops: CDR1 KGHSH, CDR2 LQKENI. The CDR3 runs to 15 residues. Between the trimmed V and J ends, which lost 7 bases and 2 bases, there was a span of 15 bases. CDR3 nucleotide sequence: TGTGCCAGCTTTACTTTGGCAGGGCCTGGAAACACCATATATTTT. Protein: CASFTLAGPGNTIYF.

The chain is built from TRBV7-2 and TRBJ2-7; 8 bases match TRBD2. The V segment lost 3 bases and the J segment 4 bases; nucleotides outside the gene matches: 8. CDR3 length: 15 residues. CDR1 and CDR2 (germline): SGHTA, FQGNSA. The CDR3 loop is CASSFVSGGPYEQYF. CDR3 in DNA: TGTGCCAGCAGCTTCGTCAGCGGGGGTCCGTACGAGCAGTACTTC.